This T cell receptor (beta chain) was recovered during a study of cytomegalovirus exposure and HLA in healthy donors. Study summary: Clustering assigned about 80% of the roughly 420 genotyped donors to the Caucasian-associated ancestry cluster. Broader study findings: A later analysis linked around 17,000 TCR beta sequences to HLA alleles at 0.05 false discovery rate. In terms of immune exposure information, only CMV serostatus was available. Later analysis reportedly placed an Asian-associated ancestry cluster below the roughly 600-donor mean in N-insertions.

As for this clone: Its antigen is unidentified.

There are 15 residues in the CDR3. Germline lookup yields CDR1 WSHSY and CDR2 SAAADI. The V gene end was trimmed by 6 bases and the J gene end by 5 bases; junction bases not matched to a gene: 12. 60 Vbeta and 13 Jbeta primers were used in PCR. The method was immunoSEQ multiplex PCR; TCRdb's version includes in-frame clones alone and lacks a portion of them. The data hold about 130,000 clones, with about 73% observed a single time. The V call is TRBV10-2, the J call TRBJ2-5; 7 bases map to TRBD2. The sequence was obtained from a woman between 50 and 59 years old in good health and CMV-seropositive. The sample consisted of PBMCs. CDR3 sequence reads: CASRAPGGGWETQYF. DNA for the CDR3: TGCGCCAGCAGAGCTCCTGGGGGGGGGTGGGAGACCCAGTACTTC.